This entry concerns a single T cell receptor (beta chain). What it recognizes is unknown. The CDR3 is 15 residues long. With 3 bases clipped from V and 9 bases from J, the junction kept 6 bases outside the gene matches. Germline lookup yields CDR1 LNHDA and CDR2 SQIVND (reference sequence). The data derive from a study of T cell responses to AZD1222 COVID-19 vaccine. The study's findings and limits: At baseline, seropositivity was found in only a handful of AZD1222 recipients.

Produced via immunoSEQ multiplex PCR; TCRdb's table is partial and in-frame only. This sample has 150,000 or so clones, with 86% found just once. The J gene is TRBJ2-1, the V gene TRBV19, with 12 bases matching TRBD2. This receptor was obtained from an adult in good health. Sequenced material: peripheral blood, taken on day 0 of AZD1222 vaccination. The CDR3 protein is CASSISSGGAIEQFF. As DNA, the CDR3 is TGTGCCAGTAGTATTTCTAGCGGGGGGGCCATTGAGCAGTTCTTC.